A selection of T cell receptor beta chains follows, all from one sample in a study of cytomegalovirus exposure and HLA in healthy donors. Using immunoSEQ multiplex PCR, the repertoire was profiled, and TCRdb retains in-frame clones only, with some absent. This sample carries roughly 250,000 clones, 80% of them seen once, and the ten largest clones take about 0.28%. Material for sequencing was PBMCs. Every receptor here comes from a girl aged 2 to 10 in good health and CMV-seronegative. The CDR3 runs from the conserved cysteine through the conserved F or W. A D gene is named only where the DNA matches it firmly. For some rows the clone size is stated as once, few or many, or as a class when expanded; others skip it.

j_gene,abundance,v_gene,d_gene,CDR3nt,CDR3aa
TRBJ2-3,-,TRBV10-3,-,TGTGCCATTCTCGAGGGGGCAGGGACTAGCACAGATACGCAGTATTTT,CAILEGAGTSTDTQYF
TRBJ2-3,-,TRBV9,-,TGTGCCAGCAGCGGGGGGGAGGGCACAGATACGCAGTATTTT,CASSGGEGTDTQYF
TRBJ1-2,-,TRBV5-1,TRBD1,TGCGCCAGCAGTTCCGGGACAGGGGGGTTTAACTATGGCTACACCTTC,CASSSGTGGFNYGYTF
TRBJ2-7,-,TRBV27,-,TGTGCCAGCAGTTTTGACAGGAACTTCTACGAGCAGTACTTC,CASSFDRNFYEQYF
TRBJ1-1,-,TRBV11-2,-,TGTGCCAGCAGCTTAGAACTCATGAACACTGAAGCTTTCTTT,CASSLELMNTEAFF
TRBJ2-7,-,TRBV4-2,TRBD2,TGTGCCAGCAGCCAACCAGCGGGGGGGCGGGTCGAGCAGTACTTC,CASSQPAGGRVEQYF
TRBJ2-1,few,TRBV7-9,-,TGTGCCAGCAGCTTAGTCCGAGGGTACAATGAGCAGTTCTTC,CASSLVRGYNEQFF
TRBJ1-1,-,TRBV7-9,TRBD1,TGTTCCAGCAGGCCAGCTTGGGACAGGGGGAAGACTGAAGCTTTCTTT,CSSRPAWDRGKTEAFF
TRBJ2-7,-,TRBV28,TRBD1,TGTGCCAGCAGTTTAAGCCCCCCAGGGGGACCTTTTTTTAGAGACGAGCAGTACTTC,CASSLSPPGGPFFRDEQYF
TRBJ2-1,-,TRBV18,TRBD1,TGTGCCAGCTCACCTTGGACAGGGGCCGACAATGAGCAGTTCTTC,CASSPWTGADNEQFF
TRBJ2-2,-,TRBV9,TRBD2,TGTGCCAGCAGCGTAGTTGCGCCTAGCGGGAGAGCCGGGGAGCTGTTTTTT,CASSVVAPSGRAGELFF
TRBJ1-2,-,TRBV28,-,TGTGCCAGCAGTCAAATTGGCTACACCTTC,CASSQIGYTF
TRBJ2-2,-,TRBV6-1,TRBD2,TGTGCCAGCAGAGGACTAGCGGGGGGGCGGGAGCTGTTTTTT,CASRGLAGGRELFF
TRBJ2-7,few,TRBV30,TRBD2,TGTGCCTGGAGTGTAGTCGGACTAGCGGGGGGTAAGGTCCTAGAAGACGAGCAGTACTTC,CAWSVVGLAGGKVLEDEQYF
TRBJ1-6,-,TRBV27,TRBD1,TGTGCCAGCAGTTCGGACAGGGGGCTTGGTTCACCCCTCCACTTT,CASSSDRGLGSPLHF
TRBJ2-3,-,TRBV28,-,TGTGCCAGCAGCGTCACTCGCTATTATAGCACAGATACGCAGTATTTT,CASSVTRYYSTDTQYF
TRBJ2-1,-,TRBV27,-,TGTGCCAGCGGACCTCAGAGGGAAATGGCCTTCTTC,CASGPQREMAFF
TRBJ2-7,-,TRBV11-2,TRBD1,TGTGCCTCCAAATTCTACCGGGACAGGGTGTTCGAAGAGCAGTACTTC,CASKFYRDRVFEEQYF
TRBJ1-2,-,TRBV6-6,-,TGTGCCAGCAGCGAACAGGCTAACTATGGCTACACCTTC,CASSEQANYGYTF
TRBJ1-6,-,TRBV27,-,TGTGCCAGCAGTTGGAAGGGGTCAAGGAATTCACCCCTCCACTTT,CASSWKGSRNSPLHF
TRBJ2-3,-,TRBV7-3,TRBD1,TGTGCCAGCAGCCAGAGCTCCGGGACAGGGGGTACGCAGTATTTT,CASSQSSGTGGTQYF
TRBJ2-5,few,TRBV10-3,TRBD2,TGTGCCATCAGTGGCTTAGCGGGAGGAGGACAAGAGACCCAGTACTTC,CAISGLAGGGQETQYF
TRBJ1-1,-,TRBV6-5,-,TGTGCCAGCAGTTACTCGAAAAGGGGGGGCACTGAAGCTTTCTTT,CASSYSKRGGTEAFF
TRBJ2-4,few,TRBV19,TRBD1,TGTGCCAGTAGACAGGGGGCCAAAAACATTCAGTACTTC,CASRQGAKNIQYF
TRBJ1-4,-,TRBV18,TRBD1,TGTGCCAGCTCACCGACTCCTCTCCGGGACAGGGGCCATGCAAGTGAAAAACTGTTTTTT,CASSPTPLRDRGHASEKLFF
TRBJ2-7,-,TRBV13,TRBD2,TGTGCCAGCAGCTTAGACCGACTAGCGGGAGTCTACGAGCAGTACTTC,CASSLDRLAGVYEQYF
TRBJ1-1,-,TRBV9,-,TGTGCCAGCAGCGTAGTAGGGGGTTCGGCTGAAGCTTTCTTT,CASSVVGGSAEAFF
TRBJ2-1,-,TRBV6-1,TRBD2,TGTGCCAGCAGTAGAGCGGTCGGGGGGAGGAATGAGCAGTTCTTC,CASSRAVGGRNEQFF
TRBJ1-5,-,TRBV28,-,TGTGCCAGCAGCCCGGGCGTAGGGGGCAATCAGCCCCAGCATTTT,CASSPGVGGNQPQHF
TRBJ1-1,-,TRBV5-5,-,TGTGCCAGCAGCTCCCGGGGAGGGACTGAAGCTTTCTTT,CASSSRGGTEAFF
TRBJ1-3,-,TRBV18,-,TGTGCCAGCTCACCTTCAGGGCTTTCTGGAAACACCATATATTTT,CASSPSGLSGNTIYF
TRBJ1-1,few,TRBV28,-,TGTGCCAGCAGTTTGGGGGGATCTAAAGCTTTCTTT,CASSLGGSKAFF
TRBJ1-2,-,TRBV7-9,-,TGTGCCAGCAGCCGGACAGCTCCCTATGGCTACACCTTC,CASSRTAPYGYTF
TRBJ2-7,once,TRBV7-9,TRBD1,TGTGCCAGCAGCGGCACAGGGGGCAGGGGAAGCTCCTACGAGCAGTACTTC,CASSGTGGRGSSYEQYF
TRBJ2-3,few,TRBV28,-,TGTGCCAGCAGTTCACGGACAGATACGCAGTATTTT,CASSSRTDTQYF
TRBJ2-6,-,TRBV9,TRBD1,TGTGCCAGCAGCGTACCGGGACAGGGGGGGTCTGGGGCCAACGTCCTGACTTTC,CASSVPGQGGSGANVLTF
TRBJ1-1,-,TRBV4-1,TRBD1,TGCGCCAGCAGCCAAGGCGGGGGACAGGGCTCGAAAGTAGCTTTCTTT,CASSQGGGQGSKVAFF
TRBJ2-7,few,TRBV6-5,TRBD2,TGTGCCAGCAGTTACTCATCGGGCCGGGGGGGCTACGAGCAGTACTTC,CASSYSSGRGGYEQYF
TRBJ1-5,-,TRBV6-1,-,TGTGCCAGCGGGGTGGGACTGAGAGAGCCCCAGCATTTT,CASGVGLREPQHF
TRBJ2-1,-,TRBV9,TRBD2,TGTGCCAGCAGCGCCACCGGGACTACGAATGAGCAGTTCTTC,CASSATGTTNEQFF
TRBJ2-1,once,TRBV7-9,-,TGTGCCAGCAGCTTAGGGACAGACTTGGGGGAGCAGTTCTTC,CASSLGTDLGEQFF
TRBJ1-5,-,TRBV2,-,TGTGCCAGCAGTGAAGCGACTCGCAATCAGCCCCAGCATTTT,CASSEATRNQPQHF
TRBJ2-7,-,TRBV11-2,TRBD2,TGTGCCAGCAGCTTAGGTTTAGCGGGAGACTACGAGCAGTACTTC,CASSLGLAGDYEQYF
TRBJ1-1,-,TRBV30,-,TGTGCCTGGGCGCGGGGCATGAACACTGAAGCTTTCTTT,CAWARGMNTEAFF
TRBJ1-2,few,TRBV28,TRBD1,TGTGCCAGCAGTTCACAGGGGAAGGGGTATGGCTACACCTTC,CASSSQGKGYGYTF
TRBJ2-5,-,TRBV6-1,-,TGTGCCAGCAGAGTGACTGGGGAGACCCAGTACTTC,CASRVTGETQYF
TRBJ2-3,-,TRBV25-1,TRBD2,TGTGCCAGCAGACGAACTAGCGGGATGAGCTCCGGCACAGATACGCAGTATTTT,CASRRTSGMSSGTDTQYF
TRBJ2-1,-,TRBV18,-,TGTGCCAGCTCACCCGTTTCGCTGAGCTCCTACAATGAGCAGTTCTTC,CASSPVSLSSYNEQFF
TRBJ1-4,-,TRBV18,-,TGTGCCAGCTCGACACGCGCGTCAACTAATGAAAAACTGTTTTTT,CASSTRASTNEKLFF
TRBJ2-1,-,TRBV7-2,TRBD2,TGTGCCAGCAGCGGAGAGCGGGAGGGTCTGATCCATGAGCAGTTCTTC,CASSGEREGLIHEQFF
TRBJ2-2,-,TRBV2,TRBD2,TGTGCCAGCAGTTTAGCGGGGGGGCGCACCGGGGAGCTGTTTTTT,CASSLAGGRTGELFF
TRBJ1-4,-,TRBV6-6,-,TGTGCCAGCAGTTACCGGGGGGAACTGTTTTTT,CASSYRGELFF
TRBJ1-4,-,TRBV5-4,TRBD1,TGTGCCAGCAGCCCGCGACAGGGGAGTAATGAAAAACTGTTTTTT,CASSPRQGSNEKLFF